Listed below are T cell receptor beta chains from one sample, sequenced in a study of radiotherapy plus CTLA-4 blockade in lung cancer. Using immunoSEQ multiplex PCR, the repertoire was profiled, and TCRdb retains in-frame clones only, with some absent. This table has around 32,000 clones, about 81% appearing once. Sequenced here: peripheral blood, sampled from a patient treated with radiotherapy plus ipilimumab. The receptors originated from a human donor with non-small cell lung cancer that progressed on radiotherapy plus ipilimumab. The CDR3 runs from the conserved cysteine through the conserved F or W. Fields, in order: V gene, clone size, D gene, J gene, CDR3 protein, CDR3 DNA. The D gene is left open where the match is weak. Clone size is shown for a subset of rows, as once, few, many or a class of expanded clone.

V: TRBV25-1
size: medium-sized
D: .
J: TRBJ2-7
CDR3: CASSVGDEQYF
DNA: TGTGCCAGCAGTGTAGGGGACGAGCAGTACTTC

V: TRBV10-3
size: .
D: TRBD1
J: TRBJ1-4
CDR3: CAIRPGQGGWSEKLFF
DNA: TGTGCCATCAGACCGGGACAGGGAGGGTGGAGTGAAAAACTGTTTTTT

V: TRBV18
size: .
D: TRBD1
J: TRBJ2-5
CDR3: CASSPGTGGYAETQYF
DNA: TGTGCCAGCTCACCAGGGACAGGTGGATATGCAGAGACCCAGTACTTC

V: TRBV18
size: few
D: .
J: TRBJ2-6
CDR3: CASSPPRQISGANVLTF
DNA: TGTGCCAGCTCACCACCGAGGCAGATCTCTGGGGCCAACGTCCTGACTTTC

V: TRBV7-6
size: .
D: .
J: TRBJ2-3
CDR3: CASSSDYRGNTQYF
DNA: TGTGCCAGCAGCTCGGACTACCGAGGAAATACGCAGTATTTT

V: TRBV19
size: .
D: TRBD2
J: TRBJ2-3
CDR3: CASSIGAGGSTDTQYF
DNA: TGTGCCAGTAGTATAGGGGCGGGGGGAAGCACAGATACGCAGTATTTT

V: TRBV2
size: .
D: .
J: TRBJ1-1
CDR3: CASARGFLGSEAFF
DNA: TGTGCCAGCGCACGCGGTTTCCTCGGGTCTGAAGCTTTCTTT

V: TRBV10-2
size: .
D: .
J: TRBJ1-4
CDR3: CASSERTSSNEKLFF
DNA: TGCGCCAGCAGTGAGCGGACAAGCTCTAATGAAAAACTGTTTTTT

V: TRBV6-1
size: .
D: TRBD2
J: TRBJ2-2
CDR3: CASSEKPIGLAGGPVTGELFF
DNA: TGTGCCAGCAGTGAAAAACCCATCGGACTAGCGGGGGGGCCAGTAACCGGGGAGCTGTTTTTT

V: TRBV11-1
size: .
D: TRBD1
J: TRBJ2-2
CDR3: CASSTGPGTGATGELFF
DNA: TGTGCCAGCAGCACCGGTCCAGGGACAGGGGCCACCGGGGAGCTGTTTTTT

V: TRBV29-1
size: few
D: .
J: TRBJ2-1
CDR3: CSVEDQGDEQFF
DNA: TGCAGCGTTGAAGATCAGGGCGATGAGCAGTTCTTC

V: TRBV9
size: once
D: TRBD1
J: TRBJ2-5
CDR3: CASSVGGTGGETQYF
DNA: TGTGCCAGCAGCGTAGGCGGGACAGGGGGCGAGACCCAGTACTTC

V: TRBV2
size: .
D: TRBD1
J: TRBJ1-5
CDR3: CASKVDRGRNQPQHF
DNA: TGTGCCAGCAAGGTGGACAGGGGACGTAATCAGCCCCAGCATTTT

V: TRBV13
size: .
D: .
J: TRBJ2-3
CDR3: CASSFDRPGTDTQYF
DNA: TGTGCCAGCAGCTTCGACAGACCTGGCACAGATACGCAGTATTTT

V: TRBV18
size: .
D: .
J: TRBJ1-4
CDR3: CASSPQAATNEKLFF
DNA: TGTGCCAGCTCACCCCAGGCTGCAACTAATGAAAAACTGTTTTTT

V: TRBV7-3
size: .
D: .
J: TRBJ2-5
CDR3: CASSSGPGQGETQYF
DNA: TGTGCCAGCAGCTCCGGACCAGGCCAGGGGGAGACCCAGTACTTC

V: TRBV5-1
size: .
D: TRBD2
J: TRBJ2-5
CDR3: CASSLGGGETQYF
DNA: TGCGCCAGCAGCTTGGGCGGGGGAGAGACCCAGTACTTC

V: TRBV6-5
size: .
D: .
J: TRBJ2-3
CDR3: CASSYPQGDTQYF
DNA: TGTGCCAGCAGTTACCCTCAGGGAGATACGCAGTATTTT

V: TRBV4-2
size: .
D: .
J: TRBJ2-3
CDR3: CASSQHEARTVWADTQYF
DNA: TGTGCCAGCAGCCAACACGAAGCCCGGACAGTTTGGGCAGATACGCAGTATTTT

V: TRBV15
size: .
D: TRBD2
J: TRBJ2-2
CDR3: CATSRYPSGAQNTGELFF
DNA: TGTGCCACCAGCAGGTATCCTAGCGGGGCGCAGAACACCGGGGAGCTGTTTTTT

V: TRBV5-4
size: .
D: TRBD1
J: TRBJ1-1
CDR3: CASSLGTGDVGTEAFF
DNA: TGTGCCAGCAGCTTGGGAACAGGGGATGTGGGCACTGAAGCTTTCTTT

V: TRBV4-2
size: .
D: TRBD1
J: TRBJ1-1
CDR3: CASSQDPVGTGGFNTEAFF
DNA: TGTGCCAGCAGCCAAGACCCCGTCGGGACAGGGGGGTTCAACACTGAAGCTTTCTTT

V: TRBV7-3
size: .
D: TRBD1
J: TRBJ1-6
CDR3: CASSSGPRQGSSYNSPLHF
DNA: TGTGCCAGCAGCTCCGGACCGAGACAGGGTAGCTCCTATAATTCACCCCTCCACTTT

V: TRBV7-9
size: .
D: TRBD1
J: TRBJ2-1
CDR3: CASSITGGSYNEQFF
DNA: TGTGCCAGCAGCATTACAGGGGGTAGCTACAATGAGCAGTTCTTC

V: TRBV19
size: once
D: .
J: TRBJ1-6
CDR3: CASSIGGGLYNSPLHF
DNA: TGTGCCAGTAGTATCGGTGGAGGACTTTATAATTCACCCCTCCACTTT

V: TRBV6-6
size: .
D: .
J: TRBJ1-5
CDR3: CASSSGSFNQPQHF
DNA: TGTGCCAGCAGTTCCGGGAGTTTCAATCAGCCCCAGCATTTT

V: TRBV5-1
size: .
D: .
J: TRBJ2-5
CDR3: CASSLVSGAETQYF
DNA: TGCGCCAGCAGCTTGGTTTCAGGGGCAGAGACCCAGTACTTC

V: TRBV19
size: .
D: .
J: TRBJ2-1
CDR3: CASSIEASLGHEQFF
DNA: TGTGCCAGTAGTATAGAAGCAAGCCTAGGCCATGAGCAGTTCTTC

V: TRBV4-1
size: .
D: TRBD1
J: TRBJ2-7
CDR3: CASSQLPGTGRDEQYF
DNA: TGCGCCAGCAGCCAACTCCCCGGGACAGGGCGCGACGAGCAGTACTTC

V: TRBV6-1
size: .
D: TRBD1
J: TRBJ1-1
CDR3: CASSTGAKTEAFF
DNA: TGTGCCAGCAGTACAGGGGCGAAGACTGAAGCTTTCTTT

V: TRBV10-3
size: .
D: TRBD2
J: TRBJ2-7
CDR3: CATERGVNHEQYF
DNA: TGTGCCACAGAGCGGGGTGTCAACCACGAGCAGTACTTC

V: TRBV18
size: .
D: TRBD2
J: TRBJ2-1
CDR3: CASSWTRGDEQFF
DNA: TGTGCCAGCTCTTGGACTAGAGGAGATGAGCAGTTCTTC

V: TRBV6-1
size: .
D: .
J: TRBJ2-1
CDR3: CASRSGSSSYNEQFF
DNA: TGTGCCAGCAGGTCCGGTTCAAGCTCCTACAATGAGCAGTTCTTC

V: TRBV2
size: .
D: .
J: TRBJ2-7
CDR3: CASREDGILEQYF
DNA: TGTGCCAGCAGGGAGGACGGAATTCTAGAGCAGTACTTC

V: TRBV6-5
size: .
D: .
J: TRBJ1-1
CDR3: CASSYLTGNTEAFF
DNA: TGTGCCAGCAGTTACCTGACAGGGAACACTGAAGCTTTCTTT

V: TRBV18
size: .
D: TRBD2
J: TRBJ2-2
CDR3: CASSPKGLAGTNTGELFF
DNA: TGTGCCAGCTCACCAAAGGGACTAGCGGGGACGAACACCGGGGAGCTGTTTTTT

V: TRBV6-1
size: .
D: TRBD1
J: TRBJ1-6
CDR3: CASSLDRVNSPLHF
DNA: TGTGCCAGCAGCTTGGACAGGGTTAATTCACCCCTCCACTTT

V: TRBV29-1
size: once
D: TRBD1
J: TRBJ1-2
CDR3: CSVDRTGGAYGYTF
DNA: TGCAGCGTTGACAGGACAGGGGGCGCCTATGGCTACACCTTC

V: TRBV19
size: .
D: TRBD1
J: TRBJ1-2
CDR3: CASSMATGVAANYGYTF
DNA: TGTGCCAGTAGTATGGCGACAGGGGTTGCTGCTAACTATGGCTACACCTTC

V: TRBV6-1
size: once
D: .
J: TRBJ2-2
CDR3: CASSEFQGSIPGELFF
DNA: TGTGCCAGCAGTGAATTTCAGGGTTCGATTCCCGGGGAGCTGTTTTTT

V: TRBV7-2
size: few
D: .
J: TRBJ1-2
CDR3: CASSLPPSGDGYTF
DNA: TGTGCCAGCAGCTTACCCCCTTCGGGGGATGGCTACACCTTC

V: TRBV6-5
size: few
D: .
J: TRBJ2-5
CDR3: CASSSQGETQYF
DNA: TGTGCCAGCAGTAGCCAGGGAGAGACCCAGTACTTC

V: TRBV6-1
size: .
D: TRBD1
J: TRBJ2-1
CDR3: CASSGTGYEQFF
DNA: TGTGCCAGCAGTGGGACAGGGTACGAGCAGTTCTTC

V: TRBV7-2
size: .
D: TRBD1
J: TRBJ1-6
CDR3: CASSLDRAPRPLHF
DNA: TGTGCCAGCAGCTTGGACAGGGCCCCTAGGCCCCTCCACTTT

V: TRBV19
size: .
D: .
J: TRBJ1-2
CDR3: CASSIDRGGRGYTF
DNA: TGTGCCAGTAGTATAGACCGGGGAGGAAGGGGCTACACCTTC

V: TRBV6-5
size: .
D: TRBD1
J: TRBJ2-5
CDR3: CASSPDRVGTETQYF
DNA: TGTGCCAGCAGCCCCGACAGGGTGGGAACAGAGACCCAGTACTTC

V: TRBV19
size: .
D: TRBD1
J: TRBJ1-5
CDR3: CASKRTGEMGQPQHF
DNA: TGTGCCAGTAAGAGAACAGGGGAGATGGGTCAGCCCCAGCATTTT

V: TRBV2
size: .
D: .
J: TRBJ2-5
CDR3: CASMGRSLIQETQYF
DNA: TGTGCCAGCATGGGCAGAAGCCTTATCCAAGAGACCCAGTACTTC

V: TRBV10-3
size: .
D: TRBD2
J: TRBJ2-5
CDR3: CAISESTSGDETQYF
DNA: TGTGCCATCAGTGAGTCAACTAGCGGGGACGAGACCCAGTACTTC

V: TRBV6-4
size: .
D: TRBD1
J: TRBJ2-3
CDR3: CASSSGQGASDTQYF
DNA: TGTGCCAGCAGCAGCGGACAGGGGGCATCAGATACGCAGTATTTT

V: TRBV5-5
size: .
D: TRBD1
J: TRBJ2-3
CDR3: CASSLTGGRTDTQYF
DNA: TGTGCCAGCAGCTTGACAGGGGGACGGACAGATACGCAGTATTTT

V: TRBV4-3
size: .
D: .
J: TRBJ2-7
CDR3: CASSLQAGSPGEQYF
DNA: TGCGCCAGCAGCCTACAAGCTGGTTCGCCGGGGGAGCAGTACTTC

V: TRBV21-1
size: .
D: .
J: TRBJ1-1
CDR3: CASSTLRDREAFF
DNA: TGTGCCAGCAGCACTCTCCGGGACAGGGAAGCTTTCTTT

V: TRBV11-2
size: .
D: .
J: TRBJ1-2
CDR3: CASSLNRDTYNYGYTF
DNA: TGTGCCAGCAGCCTTAACCGGGACACCTATAACTATGGCTACACCTTC

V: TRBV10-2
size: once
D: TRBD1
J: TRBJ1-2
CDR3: CASKDRGYGYTF
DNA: TGCGCCAGCAAGGACAGGGGGTATGGCTACACCTTC

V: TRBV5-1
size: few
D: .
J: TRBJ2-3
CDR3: CASSLDLADDTQYF
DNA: TGCGCCAGCAGCTTGGATCTAGCCGATGATACGCAGTATTTT

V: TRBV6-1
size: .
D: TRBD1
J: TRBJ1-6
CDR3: CASSDTWDRGNSPLHF
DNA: TGTGCCAGCAGTGACACTTGGGACAGGGGGAATTCACCCCTCCACTTT

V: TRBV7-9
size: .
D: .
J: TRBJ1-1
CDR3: CASSPSVNTEAFF
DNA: TGTGCCAGCAGCCCTAGCGTGAACACTGAAGCTTTCTTT

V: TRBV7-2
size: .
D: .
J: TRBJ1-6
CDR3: CASSLERVGNSPLHF
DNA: TGTGCCAGCAGCTTAGAGCGGGTGGGGAACTCACCCCTCCACTTT